The rows below give T cell receptor beta chains drawn from one sample of a study of regulatory T cells in long-lasting Graves disease. TCRdb called the multiplex PCR reads again in MiXCR, with one record for every CDR3 protein. Among 440,000 or so distinct CDR3 sequences listed, 14% to 15% were seen once. These data are also associated with another study on T cells in Graves' hyperthyroidism and ophthalmopathy.

The sample in question was peripheral blood mononuclear cells (PBMCs), obtained at new diagnosis, from a patient treated with antithyroid drugs. These TCRs come from a woman younger than 45 with Graves disease. Both conserved end residues are trimmed from each CDR3. D genes are given only for firm matches.

D,V,J,CDR3
NA,TRBV12-3/TRBV12-4,TRBJ2-7,ASIFRPPTGTISYEQY
NA,TRBV10-2,TRBJ2-1,ASSLQATVYNEQF
NA,TRBV9,TRBJ1-2,ASSVVAGSNYGYT
NA,TRBV20-1,TRBJ2-7,SLPSGYEQY
NA,TRBV14,TRBJ2-2,ASSPSGPGTGELF
TRBD1,TRBV27,TRBJ1-2,ASSSYRGGYGYT
NA,TRBV15,TRBJ2-3,ATSRAGSTDTQY
TRBD1,TRBV20-1,TRBJ1-6,SASPSGTVNSPLH
TRBD1,TRBV12-3/TRBV12-4,TRBJ2-7,ASSLNPQGAGEQY
TRBD2,TRBV2,TRBJ2-5,ASLNPLTSGRYETQY
NA,TRBV9,TRBJ2-7,ASSLLSGVGEQY
NA,TRBV24-1,TRBJ1-2,ATSDPGGPYGYT
NA,TRBV29-1,TRBJ1-4,SVGAGLGTNEKLF
NA,TRBV5-1,TRBJ2-1,ASRTNTGNYNEQF
TRBD2,TRBV11-2,TRBJ2-7,ASSPLLAGDRSGKYEQY
NA,TRBV19,TRBJ2-7,ASTAGNEQY
NA,TRBV5-1,TRBJ2-1,ASRTPRDGNEQF
NA,TRBV9,TRBJ2-2,ASSAPWGRNTGELF
NA,TRBV10-1,TRBJ2-2,ASSETSGGVNTGELF
TRBD2,TRBV6-4,TRBJ2-7,ASRDSGGSYEQY
TRBD1,TRBV4-1,TRBJ2-7,ASSRPGQGKYEQY
NA,TRBV29-1,TRBJ1-1,SVDKNTEAF
TRBD1,TRBV29-1,TRBJ1-2,SVELGQWNYGYT
NA,TRBV19,TRBJ2-1,ATHLGDNEQF
NA,TRBV19,TRBJ1-1,ASSPRWTEAF
NA,TRBV7-8,TRBJ1-5,ASSLSTVYSNQPQH
TRBD1,TRBV2,TRBJ2-5,ASKQDRSETQY
NA,TRBV18,TRBJ2-7,ASSPRGDTYEQY
TRBD1,TRBV12-3/TRBV12-4,TRBJ2-6,ASSFDRGAGANVLT
NA,TRBV2,TRBJ1-1,ASSEPENTEAF
TRBD1,TRBV19,TRBJ1-4,ASSHRDRRGEKLF
NA,TRBV7-6,TRBJ2-7,ASSPQSWGLAYEQY
TRBD2,TRBV6-1,TRBJ2-7,ASRRDYYEQY
NA,TRBV15,TRBJ2-5,ATSRDHPHRVQETQY
NA,TRBV27,TRBJ2-2,ASSLSIGGSGELF
TRBD1,TRBV12-3/TRBV12-4,TRBJ1-3,ASSWDSSGNTIY
TRBD1,TRBV28,TRBJ1-5,ASREWDRGLNQPQH
NA,TRBV18,TRBJ2-1,ASSPQGVLYNEQF
NA,TRBV24-1,TRBJ1-5,ATSDRGGANQPQQ
NA,TRBV20-1,TRBJ2-7,SARDLRASETYEQY
NA,TRBV7-9,TRBJ2-1,ASSSAGRVHEQF
NA,TRBV6-1,TRBJ1-1,ASQAWGLNTEAF
NA,TRBV12-3/TRBV12-4,TRBJ2-7,ASSFGTYEQY
TRBD2,TRBV5-1,TRBJ2-5,ASSFIAGGDETQY
NA,TRBV28,TRBJ2-1,ATRGGIYNEQF
NA,TRBV5-1,TRBJ2-5,ASSMDSSQETQY
NA,TRBV27,TRBJ1-2,ASSFLGTRDGYT
NA,TRBV12-3/TRBV12-4,TRBJ1-3,ASLGGLGNTIY
TRBD1,TRBV12-3/TRBV12-4,TRBJ2-3,ASSFGDRGPDTQY
TRBD1,TRBV30,TRBJ1-1,AWTTGQMNTEAF
TRBD1,TRBV10-3,TRBJ2-7,AIRTGTGVGYEQY
TRBD1,TRBV19,TRBJ2-1,ASSTLTGANSYNEQF
NA,TRBV12-5,TRBJ2-2,ASEPTSGKNTGELF
NA,TRBV12-3/TRBV12-4,TRBJ2-1,ASSFDGTYNEQF
NA,TRBV24-1,TRBJ1-1,ATRDGYRDTEAI
TRBD2,TRBV20-1,TRBJ2-7,SARRGGSSYEQY
TRBD1,TRBV7-9,TRBJ2-5,ASSSYGQEETQY